Described below is a single TCR beta chain sequence and its context. Antigen: not known. V lost 5 bases and J 1 base, leaving 14 bases between the germline ends. The CDR3 is 15 residues long. Germline CDR1 and CDR2: SQVTM and ANQGSEA. The TCRbeta library was prepared with unique molecular identifiers. Each CDR3 protein gets one entry after TCRdb re-called the PCR reads with MiXCR. The sample records 200,000 or so distinct CDR3 sequences, roughly 8.3% being singletons. The data belong to a study of T-cell reconstitution after alpha-beta-depleted transplantation in children. Study-level results: Expanded graft clones numbering several hundred reportedly gave rise to alpha-beta T cells about two months after transplant.

The chain is built from TRBV29-1 and TRBJ2-2; D is unclear. The sequencing used PBMCs, mostly from graft donor cells, collected 360 days after TCRalphabeta/CD19-depleted stem cell transplant. The TCR sequence derives from a male patient aged 2-15 years who had a stem cell transplant for acute myeloid leukemia, so the T cells may come from the graft donor. The CDR3 here is CSVLAEFLNTGELFF. Here the CDR3 DNA reads TGCAGCGTTTTAGCTGAGTTTTTGAACACCGGGGAGCTGTTTTTT.